This T cell receptor beta chain was identified in a study of T cells after posttransplantation cyclophosphamide. Study-level results: Later post-transplant blood repertoires were often dominated by donor CD8+ memory clones. After PTCy, TRB diversity resembled that of CNI/methotrexate controls. Blood and skin or GI T cell repertoires showed limited TRB overlap.

The V gene lost 4 bases and the J gene lost 0 bases, with 6 bases spanning the gap. CDR1 is MNHNS and CDR2 is SASEGT in the germline V gene. CDR3 length equals 13 residues. Points on this clone: What it recognizes is unknown.

Cyclophosphamide on days +3 and +4 followed busulfan-fludarabine conditioning and a marrow graft. TCRdb's table, derived via immunoSEQ multiplex PCR, lists solely in-frame clones and lacks some. Of 23,000 or so clones listed, approximately 87% are singletons. The rearrangement links TRBV6-1 to TRBJ1-2; D not resolved. Sequences were derived from PBMCs, sampled after allogeneic stem cell transplant with posttransplant cyclophosphamide. The receptor comes from a female patient aged 25-39 years who received an allogeneic stem cell transplant from an unrelated donor, was CMV-positive, and had no GVHD. Among the T cells, some may be from the graft donor. The CDR3 reads CASSGSANYGYTF. CDR3 nucleotides: TGTGCCAGCAGTGGGTCAGCTAACTATGGCTACACCTTC.